What follows are 7 T cell receptor beta chains derived from one specimen sequenced in a study of CD8+ T cells in alopecia areata. The authors extracted RNA and reverse transcribed it into cDNA as the sequencing template. Only in-frame clones appear in the TCRdb table, and some are missing; sequencing was by immunoSEQ multiplex PCR. Of roughly 110,000 clones in the sample, around 83% were seen once. As to treatment: oral pan-JAK inhibitor, 5-10 mg twice daily. This specimen was CD8+ T cells sorted from blood, taken at week 24, from a patient treated with tofacitinib. The receptor set was obtained from a human donor with alopecia areata.

About this clone: Within the sample, other DNA sequences also encode this same CDR3. CDR3 in DNA: TGCGCCAGCAGCCAAGACCGACAGTTTTCCTACGAGCAGTACTTC. Its translation is CASSQDRQFSYEQYF. The chain recombines TRBV4-3 with TRBJ2-7, with D possibly being TRBD1 (5 bases). There are 15 residues in the CDR3. Germline V gives CDR1 LGHNA, CDR2 YSLEER. The V end was cut by 0 bases, the J end by 1 base, with 10 bases between.

The V and J genes are TRBV6-5 and TRBJ2-4; 12 bases fit TRBD1. Losses at the gene ends were 0 bases for V and 12 bases for J; bases not matched to a gene: 9. The CDR3 loop spans 16 amino acids. Germline V gene lookup returns CDR1 MNHEY and CDR2 SVGAGI. CDR3 DNA sequence: TGTGCCAGCAGTTACTCGACCCGGGACAGGGGGCGGGATCAGTACTTC. Protein product: CASSYSTRDRGRDQYF.

The chain links TRBV19 to TRBJ2-1; no reliable D call. The CDR3 runs to 16 residues. Germline V CDR1 and CDR2: LNHDA, SQIVND (reference sequence). Trimming removed 7 bases at V and 1 base at J, with 17 bases between. The CDR3, as DNA: TGTGCCAGTACTAAGGAGCGAACCAAATCCTACAATGAGCAGTTCTTC. Translation gives CASTKERTKSYNEQFF.

The chain uses TRBV5-1 and TRBJ2-5; D might be TRBD2 (7 bases). The end of the DNA is better explained by TRBJ2-7, so the J call may be wrong. The CDR3 sequence is 15 residues long. Germline V gene sequence: CDR1 SGHRS, CDR2 YFSETQ. The CDR3 reads CASSLDAGASYEQYF. The CDR3 DNA follows: TGCGCCAGCAGCTTGGACGCGGGGGCCTCCTACGAGCAGTACTTC.

The chain carries TRBV15 and TRBJ1-5; weak D call: TRBD1 (6 bases). The CDR3 totals 15 residues. Per germline, CDR1 LNHNV and CDR2 YYDKDF (reference sequence). Deletions cut 5 bases from V and 4 bases from J, with 15 bases between. Here the CDR3 reads CATSGHRAPNQPQHF. DNA of the CDR3: TGTGCCACCAGCGGGCACAGGGCCCCTAATCAGCCCCAGCATTTT.

This chain joins TRBV4-1 and TRBJ1-1; D perhaps matches TRBD1 (5 bases). The ends were cut back, 2 bases at V and 1 base at J, with 8 bases in the middle. The length of the CDR3 is 14 residues. CDR1 is MGHRA and CDR2 is YSYEKL in the germline V gene. The CDR3 loop is CASSQSTENTEAFF. Written as DNA, the CDR3 is TGCGCCAGCAGCCAATCGACAGAGAACACTGAAGCTTTCTTT.

The chain employs TRBV5-1 and TRBJ2-3; weak D call: TRBD2 (5 bases). From germline, CDR1 is SGHRS and CDR2 YFSETQ. The CDR3 is 16 residues long. V dropped 5 bases and J dropped 5 bases, with 21 bases sitting between them. The CDR3 sequence is CASRDAGYPGGDTQYF. In nucleotides, the CDR3 is TGCGCCAGCAGGGACGCAGGTTACCCCGGAGGAGATACGCAGTATTTT.